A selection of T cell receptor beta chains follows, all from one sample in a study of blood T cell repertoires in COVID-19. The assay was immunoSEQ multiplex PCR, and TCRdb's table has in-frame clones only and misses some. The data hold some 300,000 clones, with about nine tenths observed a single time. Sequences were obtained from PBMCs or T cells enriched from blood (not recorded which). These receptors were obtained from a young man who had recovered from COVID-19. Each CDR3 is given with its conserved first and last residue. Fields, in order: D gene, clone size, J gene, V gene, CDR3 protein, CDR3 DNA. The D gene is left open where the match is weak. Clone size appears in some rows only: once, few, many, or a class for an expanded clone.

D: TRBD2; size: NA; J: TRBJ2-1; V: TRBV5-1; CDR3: CASSALQRGPDEQFF; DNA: TGCGCCAGCAGCGCGCTCCAGCGGGGGCCGGATGAGCAGTTCTTC
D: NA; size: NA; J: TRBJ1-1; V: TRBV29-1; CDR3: CSSGEPGTEAFF; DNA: TGCAGCTCAGGGGAACCCGGAACTGAAGCTTTCTTT
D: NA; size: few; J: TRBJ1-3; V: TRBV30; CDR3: CAWSGERGWGNTIYF; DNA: TGTGCCTGGAGTGGCGAGCGGGGGTGGGGAAACACCATATATTTT
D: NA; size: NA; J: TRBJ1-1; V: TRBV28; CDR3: CASSPLSFLETEAFF; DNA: TGTGCCAGCAGTCCCTTGAGTTTTTTAGAAACTGAAGCTTTCTTT
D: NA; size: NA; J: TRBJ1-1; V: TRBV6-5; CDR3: CALDTITEAFF; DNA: TGTGCACTGGACACTATCACTGAAGCTTTCTTT
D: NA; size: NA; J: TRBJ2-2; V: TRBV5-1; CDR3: CASSPRAGELFF; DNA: TGCGCCAGCAGCCCGCGGGCCGGGGAGCTGTTTTTT
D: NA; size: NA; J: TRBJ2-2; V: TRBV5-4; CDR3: CASSLDLRSANAGELFF; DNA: TGTGCCAGCAGCTTGGACCTACGATCCGCGAACGCCGGGGAGCTGTTTTTT
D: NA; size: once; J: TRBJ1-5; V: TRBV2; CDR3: CASKADGVNQPQHF; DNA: TGTGCCAGCAAGGCCGACGGAGTCAATCAGCCCCAGCATTTT
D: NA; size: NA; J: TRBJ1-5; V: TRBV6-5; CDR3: CASRRELEVDQPQHF; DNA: TGTGCCAGCAGGCGGGAGCTAGAGGTGGATCAGCCCCAGCATTTT
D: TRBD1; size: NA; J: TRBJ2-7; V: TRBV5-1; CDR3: CASSPNRDRGYEQYF; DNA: TGCGCCAGCAGCCCCAACCGGGACAGGGGGTACGAGCAGTACTTC
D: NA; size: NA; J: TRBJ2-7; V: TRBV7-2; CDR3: CASSWGRTTYEQYF; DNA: TGTGCCAGCAGCTGGGGACGGACTACCTACGAGCAGTACTTC
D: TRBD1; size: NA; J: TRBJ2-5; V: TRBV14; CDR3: CASSRQTGGAGETQYF; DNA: TGTGCCAGCAGCCGACAGACAGGGGGCGCGGGAGAGACCCAGTACTTC
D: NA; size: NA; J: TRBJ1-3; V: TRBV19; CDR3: CASTNLRDTSGNTIYF; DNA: TGTGCCAGTACTAACCTACGGGACACCTCTGGAAACACCATATATTTT
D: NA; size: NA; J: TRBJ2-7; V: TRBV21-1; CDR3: CASSKKTDGDYEQYF; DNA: TGTGCCAGCAGCAAAAAAACCGACGGGGACTACGAGCAGTACTTC
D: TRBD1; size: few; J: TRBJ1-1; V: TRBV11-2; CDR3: CASSLGTGLSEAFF; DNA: TGTGCCAGCAGCTTGGGGACAGGGCTCTCTGAAGCTTTCTTT
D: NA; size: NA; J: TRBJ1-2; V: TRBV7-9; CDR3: CASSPNLGGYGYTF; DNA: TGTGCCAGCAGCCCTAATCTCGGTGGCTATGGCTACACCTTC
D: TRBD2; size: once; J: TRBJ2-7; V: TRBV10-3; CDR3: CAIRREGPDEQYF; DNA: TGTGCCATCAGGCGGGAGGGCCCGGACGAGCAGTACTTC
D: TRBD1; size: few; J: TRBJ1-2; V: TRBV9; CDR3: CASSPRTGPFYGYTF; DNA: TGTGCCAGCAGCCCTAGGACAGGGCCTTTCTATGGCTACACCTTC
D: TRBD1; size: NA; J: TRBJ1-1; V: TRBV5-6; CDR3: CASSSGQGGNTEAFF; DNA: TGTGCCAGCAGCTCGGGACAGGGAGGGAACACTGAAGCTTTCTTT
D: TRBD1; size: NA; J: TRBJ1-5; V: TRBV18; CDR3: CASSSDRASQPQHF; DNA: TGTGCCAGCTCCTCGGACAGGGCAAGTCAGCCCCAGCATTTT
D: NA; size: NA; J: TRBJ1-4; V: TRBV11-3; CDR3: CASSRNNEKLFF; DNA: TGTGCCAGCAGCCGTAATAATGAAAAACTGTTTTTT
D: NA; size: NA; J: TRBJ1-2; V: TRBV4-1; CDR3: CASSQDQTDNYGYTF; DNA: TGCGCCAGCAGCCAAGATCAGACTGATAACTATGGCTACACCTTC
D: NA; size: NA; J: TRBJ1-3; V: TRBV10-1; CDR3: CASSLDSLSGNTIYF; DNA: TGCGCCAGCAGTCTGGACAGTCTCTCTGGAAACACCATATATTTT
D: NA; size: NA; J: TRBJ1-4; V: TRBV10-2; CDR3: CASSWGGMANEKLFF; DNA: TGCGCCAGCAGTTGGGGGGGCATGGCTAATGAAAAACTGTTTTTT
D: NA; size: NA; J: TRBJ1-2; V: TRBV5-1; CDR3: CASSLGQDRYTF; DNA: TGCGCCAGCAGCTTGGGACAGGATCGCTACACCTTC
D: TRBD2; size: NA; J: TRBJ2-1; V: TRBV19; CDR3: CASRAPLLAGGNNEQFF; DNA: TGTGCCAGCCGGGCCCCTTTACTAGCGGGGGGGAACAATGAGCAGTTCTTC
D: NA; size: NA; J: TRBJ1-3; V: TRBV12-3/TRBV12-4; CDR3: CASSSVPGNTIYF; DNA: TGTGCCAGCAGTTCAGTTCCCGGAAACACCATATATTTT
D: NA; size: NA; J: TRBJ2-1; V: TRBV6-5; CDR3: CASTDSYNEQFF; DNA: TGTGCCAGCACGGACAGTTACAATGAGCAGTTCTTC
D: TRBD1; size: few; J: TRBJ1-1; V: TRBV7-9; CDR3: CASSFRGTVTEAFF; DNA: TGTGCCAGCAGCTTCCGCGGGACAGTCACTGAAGCTTTCTTT
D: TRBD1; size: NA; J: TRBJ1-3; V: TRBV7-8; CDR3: CASSFLGQGIDDTIYF; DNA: TGTGCCAGCAGCTTCCTAGGACAGGGGATAGATGACACCATATATTTT
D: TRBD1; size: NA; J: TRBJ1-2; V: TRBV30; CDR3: CAWSTDRASGYTF; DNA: TGTGCCTGGAGTACGGACAGGGCGTCAGGCTACACCTTC